The 11 T cell receptor beta chains in this list originate from one sample, sequenced in a study of control samples from healthy donors and cancer patients. TCRdb's copy holds only in-frame clones and misses some; the assay was immunoSEQ multiplex PCR. Of 130,000 or so clones listed, nearly 90% were seen once; the top ten hold around 7.6%. Sequenced input: PBMCs. The receptor source for this set is a man aged 45 to 65 with head and neck cancer.

This chain connects TRBV24-1 to TRBJ2-3; 12 positions agree with TRBD2. The CDR3 is 18 amino acids. CDR1 is KGHDR, CDR2 SFDVKD, per germline. With V trimmed by 4 bases and J by 3 bases, 10 bases remained unmatched. This CDR3 is CATSEPNGLAGYTDTQYF. CDR3 nucleotide sequence: TGTGCCACCAGTGAACCTAACGGACTAGCGGGATATACAGATACGCAGTATTTT.

Details on this clone: Distinct nucleotide sequences in the sample also encode this CDR3. This chain links TRBV5-6 with TRBJ1-2; the D gene is possibly TRBD1 (6 bases). CDR1 and CDR2 from the germline V gene are SGHDT and YYEEEE. The CDR3 sequence is 14 residues long. V was trimmed by 5 bases and J by 5 bases, leaving 16 bases between them. The CDR3 region is CASSPTGLPYGYTF. The CDR3 nucleotides read TGTGCCAGCAGTCCGACAGGTCTACCGTATGGCTACACCTTC.

The chain has TRBV7-2 and TRBJ1-3, with 7 bases aligning to TRBD1. CDR1 is SGHTA, CDR2 FQGNSA, per germline. J was trimmed by 3 bases and V by 5 bases; bases with no gene match: 4. CDR3 length: 14 residues. The CDR3 coding sequence is TGTGCCAGCAGCCCGACAGGGATTGGAAACACCATATATTTT. It yields the protein CASSPTGIGNTIYF.

The chain joins TRBV5-1 to TRBJ1-1; D gene unclear. The germline V and J ends were trimmed by 4 bases and 4 bases, with 20 bases remaining between them. The germline CDR1 and CDR2 sequences are SGHRS and YFSETQ. The CDR3 is made up of 16 amino acids. Written as DNA, the CDR3 is TGCGCCAGCAGCCTTGGACCAGGATCCAGGACCACTGAAGCTTTCTTT. It is translated as CASSLGPGSRTTEAFF.

The V call is TRBV27, the J call TRBJ2-6; perhaps TRBD2 as D (5 bases). There are 15 residues in the CDR3. Trimming pared 8 bases from V and 0 bases from J, leaving 11 bases between. Germline CDR1 reads MNHEY; CDR2 reads SMNVEV (reference sequence). The CDR3 coding sequence is TGTGCCAGCCCCATCGGGGACTCTGGGGCCAACGTCCTGACTTTC. Translation gives CASPIGDSGANVLTF.

This clone appeared once. The V gene is TRBV28, the J gene TRBJ1-5; D is ambiguous. The ends were cut back, 2 bases at V and 6 bases at J, with 5 bases in the middle. The CDR3 spans 12 residues. CDR1 MDHEN and CDR2 SYDVKM come from the germline V gene. The DNA of the CDR3 is TGTGCCAGCAGTTTAGTTCGTCAGCCCCAGCATTTT. Amino acid sequence: CASSLVRQPQHF.

This chain connects TRBV24-1 to TRBJ2-3; D assignment may be TRBD1 or TRBD2 (6 bases each). Looked up from germline, CDR1 is KGHDR and CDR2 is SFDVKD. The CDR3 is made up of 13 amino acids. Trimming shortened V by 12 bases and J by 0 bases, and 12 bases separated the two germline ends. The CDR3 loop is CAARGGSTDTQYF. CDR3 DNA sequence: TGTGCCGCCCGAGGGGGGAGCACAGATACGCAGTATTTT.

The chain links TRBV28 to TRBJ2-5, with 7 bases that match TRBD1. Germline V gene sequence: CDR1 MDHEN, CDR2 SYDVKM. The CDR3 runs 14 residues. J gave up 4 bases and V 2 bases, and 4 bases lay outside the gene matches. CDR3 loop: CASSLRGGGETQYF. The CDR3 nucleotides read TGTGCCAGCAGTTTAAGAGGGGGCGGAGAGACCCAGTACTTC. Full variable domain (missing parts from reference TRBV28 and TRBJ2-5): DVKVTQSSRYLVKRTGEKVFLECVQDMDHENMFWYRQDPGLGLRLIYFSYDVKMKEKGDIPEGYSVSREKKERFSLILESASTNQTSMYLCASSLRGGGETQYFGPGTRLLVL.

The CDR3 DNA is TGCAGCGTTGGTGGGGTAGCGGGGGTATACAATGAGCAGTTCTTC. Translation: CSVGGVAGVYNEQFF. The J gene is TRBJ2-1, the V gene TRBV29-1, with 9 bases that match TRBD2. J was trimmed by 4 bases and V by 4 bases; bases with no gene match: 8. Germline V gene data show CDR1 as SQVTM and CDR2 as ANQGSEA. This CDR3 comprises 15 residues.

V is TRBV11-3 and J is TRBJ2-7, with TRBD1 matching 8 bases. V trimming: 5 bases; J trimming: 0 bases; junction bases outside the gene matches: 6. The CDR3 is made up of 15 amino acids. The germline V gene has CDR1 SGHNT and CDR2 YENEEA. CDR3 bases: TGTGCCAGCAGCGCCCGGGACAGGTACTCCTACGAGCAGTACTTC. It yields the protein CASSARDRYSYEQYF.

V is TRBV10-3 and J is TRBJ2-3; 7 bases align to TRBD2. The CDR3 has 17 amino acids. The V gene end was trimmed by 3 bases and the J gene end by 4 bases; junction bases not matched to a gene: 13. The germline gives CDR1 ENHRY, CDR2 SYGVKD. The CDR3 protein is CAISDRYGGGQPDTQYF. CDR3 bases: TGTGCCATCAGTGATAGGTATGGGGGAGGGCAGCCAGATACGCAGTATTTT.